A selection of T cell receptor beta chains follows, all from one sample in a study of blood T cell repertoires in COVID-19. Measured with immunoSEQ multiplex PCR; TCRdb has only the in-frame clones, and not every one. This table holds over 250,000 clones, 90% found once. Sequences were obtained from PBMCs or T cells enriched from blood (not recorded which). Receptor source: a woman in her 30s who had recovered from COVID-19. Each CDR3 is given with its conserved first and last residue. The order of the fields is clone size, V gene, CDR3 length, CDR3 protein. For some rows the clone size is stated as once, few or many, or as a class when expanded; others skip it.

>NA|TRBV19|15
CASTPTGGSNTEAFF
>NA|TRBV30|14
CAWSVLAGGLTQYF
>NA|TRBV11-3|14
CASSLGQGAPEAFF
>NA|TRBV11-3|13
CASKGRSTDTQYF
>NA|TRBV25-1|14
CASSEYGVREKLFF
>NA|TRBV15|14
CATSRGGIGQPQHF
>NA|TRBV10-3|13
CAISGTSGYEQYF
>NA|TRBV28|13
CASSWDFNSPLHF
>NA|TRBV27|15
CASSKILGQDYEQYF
>NA|TRBV11-2|13
CASTLSPLYEQYF
>few|TRBV29-1|14
CSVLAGGIAYEQYF
>NA|TRBV2|15
CASSEEGVSTDTQYF
>NA|TRBV7-7|16
CASSQTSGRAVETQYF
>NA|TRBV24-1|15
CATSTSGQINNEQFF
>NA|TRBV24-1|15
CATSDLGFGHNEQFF
>NA|TRBV11-3|18
CASSLEVKEVSSYNEQFF
>NA|TRBV7-3|14
CASSRLAGVNEQFF
>once|TRBV28|18
CASRPYLGQTSSTYEQYF
>NA|TRBV11-2|15
CASSLQREYWETQYF
>NA|TRBV27|12
CASKGNGDTIYF
>NA|TRBV19|15
CASSSALSSYNEQFF
>NA|TRBV6-5|13
CASRRGQGRGYTF
>NA|TRBV29-1|11
CSVERSGLLHF
>NA|TRBV7-8|15
CASSLLLAGGETQYF
>once|TRBV23-1|12
CASSHRGDGYTF
>NA|TRBV7-2|14
CASSSTAVGQPQHF
>NA|TRBV27|16
CASSLSGTAGANVLTF
>NA|TRBV28|13
CASSLSRGGGYTF
>NA|TRBV11-2|14
CASSLAGLTYEQYF
>NA|TRBV29-1|15
CSVEDLRGSNEKLFF
>NA|TRBV7-8|15
CASSLARGGREKLFF
>NA|TRBV4-3|16
CASSQHDRGDADTQYF
>NA|TRBV2|14
CATKTGGPTGELFF
>NA|TRBV27|14
CASSWTSGNNEQFF
>NA|TRBV2|16
CASSEGGLAGGYEQYF
>once|TRBV7-2|14
CASSSLAGADEQFF
>NA|TRBV6-5|16
CASSYSGRLSSYEQYF
>NA|TRBV28|16
CASSLGWQGGLDEQYF
>NA|TRBV5-4|14
CASSLLEGAEEQYF
>NA|TRBV6-5|15
CASSFDRTTVYEQYF
>once|TRBV10-2|12
CASREAGQPQHF
>once|TRBV2|14
CASSVRGWDTEAFF
>NA|TRBV28|12
CASRGFPYEQYF
>NA|TRBV24-1|15
CATSPQGGRADTQYF
>NA|TRBV6-4|15
CASSRTGSVNNEQFF
>NA|TRBV12-3/TRBV12-4|11
CASRVNYGYTF
>NA|TRBV27|13
CASSPRTGTEAFF
>once|TRBV5-1|14
CASSFSSGSRTQYF
>NA|TRBV5-1|15
CASSPLTGPTTEAFF
>NA|TRBV7-2|12
CASSLARDEQFF
>NA|TRBV14|13
CASSGQGFGKLFF
>NA|TRBV30|18
CAWNTGLAGVTYTGELFF
>NA|TRBV5-1|15
CASSLEGQGARELFF
>NA|TRBV7-2|13
CASTLQGGDTQYF
>once|TRBV19|16
CASTTLERAAGNTIYF
>NA|TRBV7-9|13
CASSGWSSYEQYF
>few|TRBV18|15
CASSYATGDNYGYTF